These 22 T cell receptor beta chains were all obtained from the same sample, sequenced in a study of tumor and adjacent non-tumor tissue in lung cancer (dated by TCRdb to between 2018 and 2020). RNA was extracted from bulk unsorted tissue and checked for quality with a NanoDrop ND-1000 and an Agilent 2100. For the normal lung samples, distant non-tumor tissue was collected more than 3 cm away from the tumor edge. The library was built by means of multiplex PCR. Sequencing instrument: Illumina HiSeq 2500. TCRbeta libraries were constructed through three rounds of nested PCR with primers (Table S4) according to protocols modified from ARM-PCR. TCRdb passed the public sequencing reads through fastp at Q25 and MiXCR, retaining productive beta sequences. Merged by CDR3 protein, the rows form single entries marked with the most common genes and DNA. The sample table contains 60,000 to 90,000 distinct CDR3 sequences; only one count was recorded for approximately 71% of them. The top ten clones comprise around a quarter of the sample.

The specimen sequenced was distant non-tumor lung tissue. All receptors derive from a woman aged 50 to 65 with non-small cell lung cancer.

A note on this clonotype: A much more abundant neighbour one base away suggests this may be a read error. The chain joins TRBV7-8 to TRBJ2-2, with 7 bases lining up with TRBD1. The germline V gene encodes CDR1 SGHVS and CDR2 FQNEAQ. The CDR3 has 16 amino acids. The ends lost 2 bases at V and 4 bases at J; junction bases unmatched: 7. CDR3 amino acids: CASSLMRQGATGELFF. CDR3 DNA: TGTGCCAGCAGCTTAATGAGACAGGGAGCCACCGGGGAGCTGTTTTTT. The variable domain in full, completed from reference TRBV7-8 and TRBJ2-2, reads GAGVSQSPRYKVAKRGQDVALRCDPISGHVSLFWYQQALGQGPEFLTYFQNEAQLDKSGLPSDRFFAERPEGSVSTLKIQRTQQEDSAVYLCASSLMRQGATGELFFGEGSRLTVL.

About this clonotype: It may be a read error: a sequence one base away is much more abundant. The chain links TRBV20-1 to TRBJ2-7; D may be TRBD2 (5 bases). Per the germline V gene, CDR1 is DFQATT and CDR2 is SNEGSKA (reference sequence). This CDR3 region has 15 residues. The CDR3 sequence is CSVRIRREPSYEQYF. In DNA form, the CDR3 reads TGCAGTGTTAGAATTCGTCGGGAACCCTCCTACGAGCAGTACTTC.

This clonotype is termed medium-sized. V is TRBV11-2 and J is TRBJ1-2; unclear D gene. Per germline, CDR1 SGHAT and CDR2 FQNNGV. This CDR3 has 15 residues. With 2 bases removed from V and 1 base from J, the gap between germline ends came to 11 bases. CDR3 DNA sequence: TGTGCCAGCAGCTTATCTCCTCTAAATAACTATGGCTACACCTTC. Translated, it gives CASSLSPLNNYGYTF.

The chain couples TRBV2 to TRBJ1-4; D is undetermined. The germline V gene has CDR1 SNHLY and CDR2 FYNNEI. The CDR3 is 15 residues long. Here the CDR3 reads CVSGKGLYANEKLFF. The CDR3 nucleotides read TGTGTCAGTGGGAAAGGGCTCTACGCTAATGAAAAACTGTTTTTT.

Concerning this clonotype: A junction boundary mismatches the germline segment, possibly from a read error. As DNA, the CDR3 is TGCAGTGCCCTAGCGGACCCTAGCATAGATACGCGGTATTTT. The encoded protein is CSALADPSIDTRYF. The chain joins TRBV20-1 to TRBJ2-3; TRBD2 aligns across 7 bases. This CDR3 is built from 14 residues. Germline V gene lookup returns CDR1 DFQATT and CDR2 SNEGSKA (reference sequence).

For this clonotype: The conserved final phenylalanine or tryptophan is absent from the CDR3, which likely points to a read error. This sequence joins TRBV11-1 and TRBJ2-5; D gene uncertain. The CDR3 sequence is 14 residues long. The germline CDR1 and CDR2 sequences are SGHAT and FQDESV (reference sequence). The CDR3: CASSFATTVETQYS. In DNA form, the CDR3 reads TGTGCAAGCAGCTTCGCCACTACCGTAGAGACCCAGTACTCC.

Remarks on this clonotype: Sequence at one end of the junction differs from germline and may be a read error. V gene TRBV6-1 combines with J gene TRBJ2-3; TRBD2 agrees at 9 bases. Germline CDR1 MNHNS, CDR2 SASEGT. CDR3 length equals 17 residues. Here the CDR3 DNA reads TGTATCAGCAGTGACCGTGGTAGCGGGAGTCCTGCAGATAAGCAGTATTTT. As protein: CISSDRGSGSPADKQYF.

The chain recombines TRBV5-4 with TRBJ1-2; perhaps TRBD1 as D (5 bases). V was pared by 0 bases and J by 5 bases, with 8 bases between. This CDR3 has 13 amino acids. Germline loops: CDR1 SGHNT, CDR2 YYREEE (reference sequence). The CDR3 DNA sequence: TGTGCCAGCAGCTTGGACAGGACATATGGCTACACCTTC. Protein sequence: CASSLDRTYGYTF. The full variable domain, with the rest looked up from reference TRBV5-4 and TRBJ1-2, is ETGVTQSPTHLIKTRGQQVTLRCSSQSGHNTVSWYQQALGQGPQFIFQYYREEENGRGNFPPRFSGLQFPNYSSELNVNALELDDSALYLCASSLDRTYGYTFGSGTRLTVV.

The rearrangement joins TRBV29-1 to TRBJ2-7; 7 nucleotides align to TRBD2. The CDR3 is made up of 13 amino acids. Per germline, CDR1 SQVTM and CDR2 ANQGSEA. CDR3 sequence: CSGSGANTYEQYF. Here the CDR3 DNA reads TGCAGTGGGAGCGGGGCCAACACCTACGAGCAGTACTTC.

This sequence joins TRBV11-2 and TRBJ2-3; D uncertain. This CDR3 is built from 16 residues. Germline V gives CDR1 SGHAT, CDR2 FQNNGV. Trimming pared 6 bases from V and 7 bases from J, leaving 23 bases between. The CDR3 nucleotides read TGTGCCAGCAGTAAAAGGGTACAGTCTGCAACATATACGCAGTATTTT. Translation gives CASSKRVQSATYTQYF.

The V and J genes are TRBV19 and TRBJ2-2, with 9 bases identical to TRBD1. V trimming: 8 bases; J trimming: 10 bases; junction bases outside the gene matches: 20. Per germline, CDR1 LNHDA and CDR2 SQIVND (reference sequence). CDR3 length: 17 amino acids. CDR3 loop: CASRSTGTGMMSEELFF. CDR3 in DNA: TGTGCCAGTCGATCAACCGGGACAGGGATGATGTCCGAGGAGCTGTTTTTT. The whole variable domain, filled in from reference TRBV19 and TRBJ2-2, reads DGGITQSPKYLFRKEGQNVTLSCEQNLNHDAMYWYRQDPGQGLRLIYYSQIVNDFQKGDIAEGYSVSREKKESFPLTVTSAQKNPTAFYLCASRSTGTGMMSEELFFGEGSRLTVL.

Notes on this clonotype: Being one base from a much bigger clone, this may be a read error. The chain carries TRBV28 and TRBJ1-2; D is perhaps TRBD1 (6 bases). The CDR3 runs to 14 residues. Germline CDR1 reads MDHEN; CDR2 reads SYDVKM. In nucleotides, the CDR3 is TGTGCCAGCAGCCCAGGACAGAAGCTCTATAGCTACACCTTC. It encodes CASSPGQKLYSYTF.

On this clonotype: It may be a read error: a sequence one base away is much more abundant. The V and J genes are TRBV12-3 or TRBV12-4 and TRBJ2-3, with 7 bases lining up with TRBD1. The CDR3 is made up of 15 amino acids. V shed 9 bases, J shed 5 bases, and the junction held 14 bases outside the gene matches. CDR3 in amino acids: CARSGRTGRRDTQYF. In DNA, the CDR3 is TGTGCCAGGAGCGGCCGGACAGGTCGCAGAGATACGCAGTATTTT.

Here the CDR3 DNA reads TGTGCCAGCAGTTTGTGGCCGCAAGCCTACAATGAGCAGTTCTTC. Translating it yields CASSLWPQAYNEQFF. The chain links TRBV28 to TRBJ2-1; D is unresolved. V lost 3 bases and J lost 2, with 11 bases in between. There are 15 residues in the CDR3. CDR1 is MDHEN, CDR2 SYDVKM, per germline. Based on the CDR3 plus reference TRBV28 and TRBJ2-1, the full variable domain is DVKVTQSSRYLVKRTGEKVFLECVQDMDHENMFWYRQDPGLGLRLIYFSYDVKMKEKGDIPEGYSVSREKKERFSLILESASTNQTSMYLCASSLWPQAYNEQFFGPGTRLTVL.

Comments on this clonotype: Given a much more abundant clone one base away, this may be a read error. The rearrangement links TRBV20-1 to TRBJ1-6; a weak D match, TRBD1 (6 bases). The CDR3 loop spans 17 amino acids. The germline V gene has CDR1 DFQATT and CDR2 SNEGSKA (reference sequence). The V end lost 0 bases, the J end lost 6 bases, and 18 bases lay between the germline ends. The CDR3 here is CSARDWAGASSNSPLHF. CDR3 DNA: TGCAGTGCTAGAGATTGGGCAGGGGCATCTAGTAATTCACCCCTCCACTTT.

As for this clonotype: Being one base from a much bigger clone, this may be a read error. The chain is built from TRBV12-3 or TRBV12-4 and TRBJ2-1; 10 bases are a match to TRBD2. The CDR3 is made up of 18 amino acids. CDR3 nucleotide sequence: TGTACCAGCAGTCCCCGGCCCGGGACTAGCGAGGCCTACAATGAGCAGTTCTTC. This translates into CTSSPRPGTSEAYNEQFF.

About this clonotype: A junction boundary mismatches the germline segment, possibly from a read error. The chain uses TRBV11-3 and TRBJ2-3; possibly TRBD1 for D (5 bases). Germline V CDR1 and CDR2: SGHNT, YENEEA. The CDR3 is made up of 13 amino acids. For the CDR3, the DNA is TGTGCCAGCAGCGACAGAGGCACAGATGCGCAGTATTTT. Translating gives CASSDRGTDAQYF.

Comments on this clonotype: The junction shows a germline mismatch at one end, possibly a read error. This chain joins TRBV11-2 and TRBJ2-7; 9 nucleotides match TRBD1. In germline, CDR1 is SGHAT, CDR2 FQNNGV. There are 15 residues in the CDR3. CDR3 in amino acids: CASSFGTGITYDQYF. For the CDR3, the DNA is TGTGCCAGCAGCTTCGGGACAGGGATTACTTACGACCAGTACTTC.

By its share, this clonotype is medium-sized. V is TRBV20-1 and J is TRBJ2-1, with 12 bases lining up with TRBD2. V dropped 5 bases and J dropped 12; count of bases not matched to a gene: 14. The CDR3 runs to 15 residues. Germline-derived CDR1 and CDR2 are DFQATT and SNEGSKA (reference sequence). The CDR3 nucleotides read TGCAGTGCTCGATCTCCTAGCGGGAGGGACTATGTGCAGTTCTTC. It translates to CSARSPSGRDYVQFF.

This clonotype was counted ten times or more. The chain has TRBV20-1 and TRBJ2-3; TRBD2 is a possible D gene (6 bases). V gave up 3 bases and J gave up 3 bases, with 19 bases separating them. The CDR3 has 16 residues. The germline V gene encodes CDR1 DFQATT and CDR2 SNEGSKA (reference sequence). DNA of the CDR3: TGCAGTGCTAGTTACCAGGCTAGCGTCCTGACAGATACGCAGTATTTT. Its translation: CSASYQASVLTDTQYF.

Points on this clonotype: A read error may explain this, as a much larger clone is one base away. CDR3 loop: CASSFPGDMQYF. CDR3 sequence (DNA): TGTGCCAGCAGCTTCCCGGGAGATATGCAGTATTTT. J is TRBJ2-3 and V is TRBV5-4, with a tentative D call TRBD2 (6 bases). Germline CDR1 and CDR2: SGHNT and YYREEE (reference sequence). The CDR3 runs 12 residues.

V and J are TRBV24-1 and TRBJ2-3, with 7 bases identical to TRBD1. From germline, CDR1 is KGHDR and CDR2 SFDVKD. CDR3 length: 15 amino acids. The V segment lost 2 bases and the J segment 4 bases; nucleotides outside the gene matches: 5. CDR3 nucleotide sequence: TGTGCCACCAGTGATTCACAGGGGATCTCAGATACGCAGTATTTT. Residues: CATSDSQGISDTQYF.